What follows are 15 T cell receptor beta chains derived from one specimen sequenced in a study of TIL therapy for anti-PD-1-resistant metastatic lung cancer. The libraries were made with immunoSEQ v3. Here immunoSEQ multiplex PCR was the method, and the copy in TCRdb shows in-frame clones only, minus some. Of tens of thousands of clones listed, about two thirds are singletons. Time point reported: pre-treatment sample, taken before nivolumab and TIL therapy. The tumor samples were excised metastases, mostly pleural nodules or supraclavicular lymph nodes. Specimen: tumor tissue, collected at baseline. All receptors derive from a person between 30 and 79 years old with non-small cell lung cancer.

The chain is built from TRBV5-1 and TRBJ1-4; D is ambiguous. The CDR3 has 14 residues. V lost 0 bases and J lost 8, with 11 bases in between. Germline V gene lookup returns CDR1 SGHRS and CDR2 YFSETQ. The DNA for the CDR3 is TGCGCCAGCAGCTTGGCACCGGGGTCAGAAAAACTGTTTTTT. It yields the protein CASSLAPGSEKLFF.

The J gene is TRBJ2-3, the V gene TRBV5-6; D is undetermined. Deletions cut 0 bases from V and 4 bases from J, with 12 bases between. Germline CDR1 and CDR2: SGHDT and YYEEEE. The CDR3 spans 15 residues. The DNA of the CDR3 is TGTGCCAGCAGCTTGGCGGGCGTGGATTCAGATACGCAGTATTTT. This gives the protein CASSLAGVDSDTQYF.

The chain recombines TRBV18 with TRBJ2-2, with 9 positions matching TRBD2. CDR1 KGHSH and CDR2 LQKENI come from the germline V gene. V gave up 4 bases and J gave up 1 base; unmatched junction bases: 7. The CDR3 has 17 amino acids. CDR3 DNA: TGTGCCAGCTCACGGACCGGGACTAGCATGAACACCGGGGAGCTGTTTTTT. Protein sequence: CASSRTGTSMNTGELFF.

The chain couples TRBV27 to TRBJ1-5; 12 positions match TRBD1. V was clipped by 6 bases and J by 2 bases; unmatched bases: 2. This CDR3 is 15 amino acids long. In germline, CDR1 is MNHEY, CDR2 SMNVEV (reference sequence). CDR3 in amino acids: CASRGTGGGNQPQHF. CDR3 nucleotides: TGTGCCAGCAGGGGGACAGGGGGCGGCAATCAGCCCCAGCATTTT.

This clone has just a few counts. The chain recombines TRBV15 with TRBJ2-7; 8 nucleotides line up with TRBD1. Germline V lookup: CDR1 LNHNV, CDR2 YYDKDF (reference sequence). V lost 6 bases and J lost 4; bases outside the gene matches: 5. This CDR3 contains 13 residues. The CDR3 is CATSTGGQYEQYF. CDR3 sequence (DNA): TGTGCCACCAGTACAGGGGGTCAGTACGAGCAGTACTTC.

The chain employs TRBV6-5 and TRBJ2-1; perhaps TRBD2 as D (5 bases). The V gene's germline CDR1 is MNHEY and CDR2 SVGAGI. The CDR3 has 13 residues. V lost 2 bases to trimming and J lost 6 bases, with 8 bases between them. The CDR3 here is CASSYAGGNEQFF. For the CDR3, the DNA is TGTGCCAGCAGTTACGCAGGAGGCAATGAGCAGTTCTTC.

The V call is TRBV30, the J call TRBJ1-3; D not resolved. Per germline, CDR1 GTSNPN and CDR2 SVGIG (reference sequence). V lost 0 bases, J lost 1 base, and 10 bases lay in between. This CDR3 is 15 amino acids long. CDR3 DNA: TGTGCCTGGAGTGTTATTGGATCATCTGGAAACACCATATATTTT. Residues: CAWSVIGSSGNTIYF.

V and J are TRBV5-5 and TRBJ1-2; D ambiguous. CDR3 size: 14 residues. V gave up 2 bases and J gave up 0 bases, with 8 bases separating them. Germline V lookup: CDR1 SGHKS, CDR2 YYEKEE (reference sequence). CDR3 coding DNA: TGTGCCAGCAGCTTCAGCAGTTCTAACTATGGCTACACCTTC. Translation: CASSFSSSNYGYTF.

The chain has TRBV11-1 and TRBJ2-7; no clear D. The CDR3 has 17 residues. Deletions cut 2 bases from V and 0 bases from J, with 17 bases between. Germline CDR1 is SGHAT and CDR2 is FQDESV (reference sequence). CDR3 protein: CASSLTHSLILSYEQYF. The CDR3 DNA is TGTGCCAGCAGCTTAACGCACAGCCTAATTCTCTCCTACGAGCAGTACTTC.

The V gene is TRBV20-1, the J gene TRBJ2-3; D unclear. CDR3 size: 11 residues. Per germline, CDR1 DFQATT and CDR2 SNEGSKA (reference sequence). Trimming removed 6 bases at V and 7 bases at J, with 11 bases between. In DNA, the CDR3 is TGCAGTGCAAGTACTACGAATACGCAGTATTTT. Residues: CSASTTNTQYF.

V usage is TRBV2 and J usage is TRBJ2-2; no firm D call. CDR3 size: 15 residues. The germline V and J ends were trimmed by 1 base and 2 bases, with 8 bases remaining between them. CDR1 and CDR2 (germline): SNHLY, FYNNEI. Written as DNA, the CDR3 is TGTGCCAGCAGTGAAGATGATATTAACACCGGGGAGCTGTTTTTT. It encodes CASSEDDINTGELFF. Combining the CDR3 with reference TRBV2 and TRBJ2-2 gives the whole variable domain EPEVTQTPSHQVTQMGQEVILRCVPISNHLYFYWYRQILGQKVEFLVSFYNNEISEKSEIFDDQFSVERPDGSNFTLKIRSTKLEDSAMYFCASSEDDINTGELFFGEGSRLTVL.

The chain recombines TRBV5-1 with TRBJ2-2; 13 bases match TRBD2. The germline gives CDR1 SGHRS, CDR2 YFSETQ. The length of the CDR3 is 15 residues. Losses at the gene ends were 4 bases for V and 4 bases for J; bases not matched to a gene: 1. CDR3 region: CASSRLAGGTGELFF. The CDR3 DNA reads TGCGCCAGCAGCCGACTAGCGGGGGGCACCGGGGAGCTGTTTTTT. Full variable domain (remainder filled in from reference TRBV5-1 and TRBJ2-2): KAGVTQTPRYLIKTRGQQVTLSCSPISGHRSVSWYQQTPGQGLQFLFEYFSETQRNKGNFPGRFSGRQFSNSRSEMNVSTLELGDSALYLCASSRLAGGTGELFFGEGSRLTVL.

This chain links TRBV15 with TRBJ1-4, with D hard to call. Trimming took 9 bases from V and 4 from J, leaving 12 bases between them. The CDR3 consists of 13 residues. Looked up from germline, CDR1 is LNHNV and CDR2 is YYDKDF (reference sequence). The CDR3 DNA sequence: TGTGCCACGAATGTTGGTCATAATGAAAAACTGTTTTTT. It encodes CATNVGHNEKLFF. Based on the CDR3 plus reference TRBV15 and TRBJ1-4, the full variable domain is DAMVIQNPRYQVTQFGKPVTLSCSQTLNHNVMYWYQQKSSQAPKLLFHYYDKDFNNEADTPDNFQSRRPNTSFCFLDIRSPGLGDTAMYLCATNVGHNEKLFFGSGTQLSVL.

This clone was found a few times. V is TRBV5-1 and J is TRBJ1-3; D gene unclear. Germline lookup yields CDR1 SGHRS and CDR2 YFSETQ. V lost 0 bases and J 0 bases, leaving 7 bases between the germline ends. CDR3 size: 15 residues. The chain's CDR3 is CASSLGVNSGNTIYF. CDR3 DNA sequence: TGCGCCAGCAGCTTGGGGGTTAACTCTGGAAACACCATATATTTT.

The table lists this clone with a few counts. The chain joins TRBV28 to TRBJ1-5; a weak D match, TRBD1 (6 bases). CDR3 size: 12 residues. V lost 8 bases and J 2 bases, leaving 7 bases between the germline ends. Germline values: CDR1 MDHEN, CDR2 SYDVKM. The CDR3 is CASWTGNQPQHF. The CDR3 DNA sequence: TGTGCCAGCTGGACAGGCAATCAGCCCCAGCATTTT. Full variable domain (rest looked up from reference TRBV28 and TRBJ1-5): DVKVTQSSRYLVKRTGEKVFLECVQDMDHENMFWYRQDPGLGLRLIYFSYDVKMKEKGDIPEGYSVSREKKERFSLILESASTNQTSMYLCASWTGNQPQHFGDGTRLSIL.